Included here is one TCR beta chain sequence, with context. The junction and the germline gene differ at one end; a read error may be behind it. The sample belongs to a study of blood T cells in healthy people across ages. The CDR3 runs 14 residues. The germline gives CDR1 SGHTA, CDR2 FQGNSA. Next came a second PCR, run for about 7 to 12 cycles, which used a sample-barcoded 5' primer along with a J-beta primer mix. MiXCR, run by TCRdb on the 5' RACE reads, gives a single entry per CDR3 protein. Of around 790,000 distinct CDR3 sequences detected, roughly 44% appear once; the ten largest clones hold around 18%.

This rearrangement joins TRBV7-2 to TRBJ2-5; D unresolved. The source of this sequence is a man aged 55 to 69 in good health. What was sequenced was blood. The CDR3 nucleotides read TGTGCCAGCAGCCCCGGCCCGTTGCAAGAGACCAAGTACTTC. Protein product: CASSPGPLQETKYF.